This TCR beta chain was obtained from a study of blood T cells in healthy people across ages. Trimming removed 5 bases from V and 2 bases from J, with 19 bases in between. CDR3 length equals 16 residues. Germline CDR1 reads MNHEY; CDR2 reads SVGEGT. This clonotype was detected only a few times. Its antigen is unidentified. Each donor was a healthy Caucasian individual from Russia, aged about 6 to 100. The study isolated at least 7 million PBMCs from each sample. Study observations and caveats: A greater number of naive CD4+ cells and higher diversity distinguished long-lived donors from aged donors.

Combining a sample-barcoded 5' primer with a J-beta primer mix, a second PCR ran for roughly 6 to 12 cycles. The study obtained at least 3 million CDR3-containing paired-end reads from every sample. TCRdb reprocessed the 5' RACE reads via MiXCR and lists one record per CDR3 protein. The sample carries roughly 1,800,000 distinct CDR3 sequences, around 48% recorded once. The source of this sequence is a middle-aged woman in good health. The chain couples TRBV6-2 or TRBV6-3 to TRBJ2-7; D gene uncertain. The sample was blood. CDR3 protein: CASSDAGARPPYEQYF. The CDR3 nucleotides read TGTGCCAGCAGTGACGCAGGAGCGAGACCTCCCTACGAGCAGTACTTC.